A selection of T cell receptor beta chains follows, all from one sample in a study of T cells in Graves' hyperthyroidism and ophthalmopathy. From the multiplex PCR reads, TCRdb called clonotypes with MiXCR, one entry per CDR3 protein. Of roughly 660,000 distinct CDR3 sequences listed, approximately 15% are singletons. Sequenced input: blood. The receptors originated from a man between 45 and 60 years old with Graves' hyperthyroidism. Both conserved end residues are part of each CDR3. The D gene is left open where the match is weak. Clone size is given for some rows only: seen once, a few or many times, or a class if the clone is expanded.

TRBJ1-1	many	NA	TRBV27	TGTGCCAGCAGTAAGGAGACAGCCCCCCAAACTGAAGCTTTCTTT	CASSKETAPQTEAFF
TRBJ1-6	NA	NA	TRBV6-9	TGTGCCAGCAGTTATGTGGGCGGCGGATATAATTCACCCCTCCACTTT	CASSYVGGGYNSPLHF
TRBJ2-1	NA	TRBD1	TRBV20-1	TGCAGTGCCGAGACAGGGGCCCCCTACAATGAGCAGTTCTTC	CSAETGAPYNEQFF
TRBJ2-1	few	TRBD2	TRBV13	TGTGCCAGCAGCTCCGGGACTACCTACAATGAGCAGTTCTTC	CASSSGTTYNEQFF
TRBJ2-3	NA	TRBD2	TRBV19	TGTGCCAGTACCCTTCTCGCTAGCGGGGGCACAGATACGCAGTATTTT	CASTLLASGGTDTQYF
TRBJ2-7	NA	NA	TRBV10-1	TGCGCCAGCAGTGTGGTCGGGAAAGGCGAGCAGTACTTC	CASSVVGKGEQYF
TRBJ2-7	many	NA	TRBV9	TGTGCCAGCAGCGCTGGGTCGGCGGGGGCGAGCTCCTACGAGCAGTACTTC	CASSAGSAGASSYEQYF
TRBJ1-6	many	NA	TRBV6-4	TGTGCCAGCAGTGAACAGGGACATCGCAATTCACCCCTCCACTTT	CASSEQGHRNSPLHF
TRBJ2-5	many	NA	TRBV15	TGTGCCACCAGCAGAGGGGCAGGGCGGCAAGAGACCCAGTACTTC	CATSRGAGRQETQYF
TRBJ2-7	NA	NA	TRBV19	TGTGCCAGTAACAAAGGTAGAAACGCCTACGAGCAGTACTTC	CASNKGRNAYEQYF
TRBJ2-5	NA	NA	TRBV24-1	TGTGCCACCAGTGATTTGGACCCCGGGACCCTAAGAGAGACCCAGTACTTC	CATSDLDPGTLRETQYF
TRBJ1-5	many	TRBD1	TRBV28	TGTGCCAGCAGTTTACTAGGGACAGGGCCCGGTCAGCCCCAGCATTTT	CASSLLGTGPGQPQHF
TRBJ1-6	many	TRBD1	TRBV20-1	TGCAGTGCTAGCCCCACAGGGGGGCGTACACCCCTCCACTTT	CSASPTGGRTPLHF
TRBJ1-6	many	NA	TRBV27	TGTGCCAGCAGTTCGGGGGATTATTCACCCCTCCACTTT	CASSSGDYSPLHF
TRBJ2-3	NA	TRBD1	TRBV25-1	TGTGCCAGCAGTGACCTGGGACAGCAAAACACAGATACGCAGTATTTT	CASSDLGQQNTDTQYF
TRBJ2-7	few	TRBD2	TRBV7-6	TGTGCCAGCAGCGTCAAGGGGAGGGGATCAACCTACGAGCAGTACTTC	CASSVKGRGSTYEQYF
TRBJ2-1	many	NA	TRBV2	TGTGCCAGCAGTGAAATGGGGATGAATGAGCAGTTCTTC	CASSEMGMNEQFF
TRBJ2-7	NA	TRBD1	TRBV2	TGTGCCAGCAGGTATATAAGACAGGGGGCCTACGAGCAGTACTTC	CASRYIRQGAYEQYF
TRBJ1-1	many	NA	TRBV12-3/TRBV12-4	TGTGCCAGCAGTTTGAACAGGCGGGGATACACTGAAGCTTTCTTT	CASSLNRRGYTEAFF
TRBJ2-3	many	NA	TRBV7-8	TGTGCCAGCAGCTTAGCGCTACAGCTCACAGATACGCAGTATTTT	CASSLALQLTDTQYF
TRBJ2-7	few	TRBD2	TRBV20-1	TGCAGTGCTAGAATTTTTGGGGACGGCCGCGGGGGAAAATACGAGCAGTACTTC	CSARIFGDGRGGKYEQYF
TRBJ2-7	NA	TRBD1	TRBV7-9	TGTGCCAGCAGCAAAGCTGGACAGGGGTTCCACGAGCAGTACTTC	CASSKAGQGFHEQYF